This TCR beta chain was observed in a study of identifying expanded T cells in peripheral blood. Overall study results and limits: Across healthy donors, higher total template counts meant significantly greater approximately 2-week count variance. Technical replicates showed about 1.2 changed clones; two weeks 15 to 20; four weeks 19.

Clones were read by immunoSEQ multiplex PCR, and TCRdb kept only the in-frame ones, dropping some. The sample comprises about 110,000 clones, roughly 89% of which are singletons, and around 17% rests with the top ten. About this clone itself: The antigen remains undetermined.

Collection occurred without any documented infections or immune events in donors. J lost 2 bases, V lost 0 bases, and 5 bases had no gene match. This CDR3 has 17 amino acids. Germline loops: CDR1 LNHDA, CDR2 SQIVND (reference sequence). Material: blood. The rearrangement uses TRBV19 and TRBJ1-1, with 11 nucleotides matching TRBD1. The receptor comes from a person aged 18-69 years in good health. The CDR3 region is CASSIDRDRGGNTEAFF. DNA for the CDR3: TGTGCCAGTAGTATAGACCGGGACAGGGGGGGCAACACTGAAGCTTTCTTT.